The source of this TCR beta chain is a study of T cell changes during pregnancy in multiple sclerosis. This CDR3 region has 14 residues. With V trimmed by 3 bases and J by 2 bases, 2 bases remained unmatched. Germline CDR1 reads SGDLS; CDR2 reads YYNGEE. Profiling relied on immunoSEQ multiplex PCR, and the TCRdb table lists in-frame clones only, not all of them. In the table there are tens of thousands of clones, about 90% of which are singletons. Concerning this clone itself: This specimen includes other DNA sequences encoding the same CDR3.

The clonotype comes from a female donor in good health, enrolled as a control in a pregnancy study. This sample comprised peripheral blood, obtained in the first trimester of pregnancy. The chain couples TRBV9 to TRBJ1-5; 7 bases map to TRBD1. CDR3 loop: CASSATGGNQPQHF. The DNA of the CDR3 is TGTGCCAGCAGCGCAACAGGGGGCAATCAGCCCCAGCATTTT.